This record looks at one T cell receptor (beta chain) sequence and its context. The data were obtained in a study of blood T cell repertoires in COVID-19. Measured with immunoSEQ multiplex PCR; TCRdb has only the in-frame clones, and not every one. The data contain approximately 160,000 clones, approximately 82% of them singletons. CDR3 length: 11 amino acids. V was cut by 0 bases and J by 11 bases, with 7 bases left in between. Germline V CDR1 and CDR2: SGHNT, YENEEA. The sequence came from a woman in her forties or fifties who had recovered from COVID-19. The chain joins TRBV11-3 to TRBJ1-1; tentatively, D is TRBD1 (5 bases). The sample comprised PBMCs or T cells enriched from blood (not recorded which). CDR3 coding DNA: TGTGCCAGCAGCTTAGAACAGGTGGCTTTCTTT. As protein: CASSLEQVAFF.